The 9 T cell receptor beta chains below come from one sample, sequenced in a study of T cell responses to AZD1222 COVID-19 vaccine. Sequencing was performed with immunoSEQ multiplex PCR; in TCRdb, only in-frame clones are kept and a portion is missing. The data hold tens of thousands of clones, with roughly 90% observed a single time. The material sequenced was peripheral blood, taken 28 days after the second AZD1222 dose. These receptors all come from an adult who received the AZD1222 COVID-19 vaccine.

V is TRBV5-5 and J is TRBJ1-2, with D unclear. CDR1 is SGHKS and CDR2 is YYEKEE in the germline V gene (reference sequence). Between the trimmed V and J ends, which lost 4 bases and 0 bases, there was a span of 13 bases. CDR3 length: 15 residues. The CDR3 DNA follows: TGTGCCAGCAGCCCTCAGGACGGAACTAACTATGGCTACACCTTC. Its protein is CASSPQDGTNYGYTF.

In this sample, this clone turned up once. The genes are TRBV30 and TRBJ1-3, with TRBD1 matching 8 bases. CDR1 is GTSNPN, CDR2 SVGIG, per germline (reference sequence). Unmatched junction bases numbered 4, after V lost 3 bases and J lost 6 bases. CDR3 length: 13 residues. CDR3 region: CAWSGQGQNTIYF. CDR3 DNA sequence: TGTGCCTGGAGCGGACAGGGCCAAAACACCATATATTTT.

CDR3 nucleotide sequence: TGTGCCAGCAGTGTGAAGGGAGGGATGGGCACTGAAGCTTTCTTT. Translation gives CASSVKGGMGTEAFF. This chain joins TRBV2 and TRBJ1-1; no clear D gene. Trimming stripped 4 bases from V and 4 bases from J, with 16 bases between. This CDR3 spans 15 amino acids. The germline CDR1 and CDR2 sequences are SNHLY and FYNNEI.

This clone was detected only once. The rearrangement joins TRBV6-5 to TRBJ2-7; possibly TRBD1 or TRBD2 for D (5 bases each). This CDR3 spans 13 amino acids. Trimming shortened V by 0 bases and J by 4 bases, and 7 bases separated the two germline ends. Per germline, CDR1 MNHEY and CDR2 SVGAGI. Written as DNA, the CDR3 is TGTGCCAGCAGTTACTCGGGGGAGTACGAGCAGTACTTC. This encodes CASSYSGEYEQYF.

This chain connects TRBV5-1 to TRBJ2-7; 13 bases are a match to TRBD2. The CDR3 spans 16 residues. Trimming took 2 bases from V and 2 from J; bases not matched to a gene: 4. The germline V gene has CDR1 SGHRS and CDR2 YFSETQ. The DNA of the CDR3 is TGCGCCAGCAGCTTAGGGACTAGCGGGGACCCCTACGAGCAGTACTTC. Protein product: CASSLGTSGDPYEQYF.

The chain links TRBV11-2 to TRBJ2-2; 10 bases are shared with TRBD2. Trimming removed 4 bases from V and 6 bases from J; junction bases left unmatched: 8. Germline V gene sequence: CDR1 SGHAT, CDR2 FQNNGV. The CDR3 contains 16 residues. The CDR3 is CASSSLSGGTPGELFF. The CDR3 DNA reads TGTGCCAGCAGCTCCCTTAGCGGGGGGACTCCCGGGGAGCTGTTTTTT.

V is TRBV28 and J is TRBJ2-6; no reliable D call. Looked up from germline, CDR1 is MDHEN and CDR2 is SYDVKM. The CDR3 consists of 14 residues. V was pared by 6 bases and J by 2 bases, with 8 bases between. CDR3 protein: CASSRYAGANVLTF. The CDR3 DNA follows: TGTGCCAGCAGCCGGTACGCTGGGGCCAACGTCCTGACTTTC.

The chain uses TRBV6-2 or TRBV6-3 and TRBJ1-5; D is undetermined. Per the germline V gene, CDR1 is MNHEY and CDR2 is SVGEGT. The CDR3 covers 13 residues. Deletions cut 2 bases from V and 5 bases from J, with 7 bases between. This CDR3 is CASSYTAHQPQHF. CDR3 bases: TGTGCCAGCAGTTACACGGCCCATCAGCCCCAGCATTTT.

The rearrangement links TRBV19 to TRBJ1-5; 7 nucleotides line up with TRBD1. Germline V gene data show CDR1 as LNHDA and CDR2 as SQIVND (reference sequence). The CDR3 is made up of 14 amino acids. The V segment lost 9 bases and the J segment 3 bases; nucleotides outside the gene matches: 8. The CDR3 reads CASPGTAHNQPQHF. CDR3 coding DNA: TGTGCCAGCCCCGGGACAGCGCACAATCAGCCCCAGCATTTT.